Below, 10 T cell receptor beta chains from the same sample are listed, as sequenced in a study of cytomegalovirus exposure and HLA in healthy donors. 60 Vbeta and 13 Jbeta primers were used in PCR. The repertoire was sequenced with immunoSEQ multiplex PCR; TCRdb's copy has only in-frame clones and lacks some. The top ten hold 5.4% of the sample, which has some 250,000 clones, 82% seen once. Material: PBMCs. These receptors came from a woman aged 40 to 50 in good health and CMV-seropositive.

The chain employs TRBV29-1 and TRBJ2-7; 7 positions match TRBD1. CDR1 is SQVTM and CDR2 is ANQGSEA in the germline V gene. V was pared by 6 bases and J by 2 bases, with 16 bases of the junction left unmatched. The CDR3 is made up of 16 amino acids. As DNA, the CDR3 is TGCAGCGTCTTTACGGGACAGACCAATAACCCCTACGAGCAGTACTTC. Amino acid sequence: CSVFTGQTNNPYEQYF.

The chain employs TRBV30 and TRBJ1-2, with 7 bases matching TRBD1. The CDR3 contains 14 residues. Looked up from germline, CDR1 is GTSNPN and CDR2 is SVGIG (reference sequence). V trimming: 3 bases; J trimming: 2 bases; junction bases outside the gene matches: 6. CDR3 region: CAWRQAGGNYGYTF. As DNA, the CDR3 is TGTGCCTGGAGGCAGGCAGGGGGGAACTATGGCTACACCTTC.

The V call is TRBV19, the J call TRBJ2-1; 9 positions agree with TRBD2. The trim removed 8 bases at V and 4 bases at J, leaving 6 bases unmatched. The CDR3 consists of 14 residues. Germline loops: CDR1 LNHDA, CDR2 SQIVND (reference sequence). The CDR3 sequence: CASASGGIYNEQFF. The DNA for the CDR3 is TGTGCCAGTGCCAGCGGGGGGATTTACAATGAGCAGTTCTTC.

The chain has TRBV9 and TRBJ2-5; 7 bases match TRBD1. This CDR3 has 15 amino acids. Unmatched junction bases numbered 7, after V lost 0 bases and J lost 5 bases. Looked up from germline, CDR1 is SGDLS and CDR2 is YYNGEE. CDR3 loop: CASSVDEGAGETQYF. The DNA of the CDR3 is TGTGCCAGCAGCGTAGATGAGGGGGCGGGCGAGACCCAGTACTTC.

Comment on this clone: This sample also contains other DNA sequences that code for the same CDR3. The V call is TRBV29-1, the J call TRBJ1-2; 10 nucleotides agree with TRBD1. V trimming: 4 bases; J trimming: 1 base; junction bases outside the gene matches: 0. The CDR3 is 13 amino acids. Germline assignment: CDR1 SQVTM and CDR2 ANQGSEA. The CDR3 DNA reads as TGCAGCGTTGGGACAGGGGGTAACTATGGCTACACCTTC. Translating gives CSVGTGGNYGYTF.

The rearrangement uses TRBV6-6 and TRBJ1-3, with no clear D. The CDR3 runs to 12 residues. The ends were cut back, 8 bases at V and 2 bases at J, with 7 bases in the middle. Germline V gene sequence: CDR1 MNHNY, CDR2 SVGAGI (reference sequence). The chain's CDR3 is CASGPAGNTIYF. CDR3 bases: TGTGCCAGCGGGCCGGCTGGAAACACCATATATTTT.

CDR3 amino acids: CASSDESSTDTQYF. The DNA of the CDR3 is TGTGCCAGCAGTGACGAGTCTAGCACAGATACGCAGTATTTT. The chain couples TRBV6-4 to TRBJ2-3; no definite D call. This CDR3 comprises 14 residues. Trimming stripped 2 bases from V and 0 bases from J, with 6 bases between. Germline V gene data show CDR1 as MRHNA and CDR2 as SNTAGT.

The chain couples TRBV7-9 to TRBJ1-5; 7 bases fit TRBD1. Germline V CDR1 and CDR2: SEHNR, FQNEAQ (reference sequence). The CDR3 loop spans 14 amino acids. V lost 5 bases to trimming and J lost 2 bases; unmatched junction nucleotides: 3. As DNA, the CDR3 is TGTGCCAGCAGCCTTGGGACAGGCAATCAGCCCCAGCATTTT. Translated: CASSLGTGNQPQHF.

This clone was seen a single time. The rearrangement links TRBV7-8 to TRBJ2-1; 7 bases align to TRBD1. Losses at the gene ends were 1 base for V and 3 bases for J; bases not matched to a gene: 3. The CDR3 consists of 15 residues. Germline CDR1 and CDR2: SGHVS and FQNEAQ. The CDR3 bases are TGTGCCAGCAGCTTAGGAGGGGGCAGCTACAATGAGCAGTTCTTC. Translated: CASSLGGGSYNEQFF.

The CDR3: CASSLTRDSQETQYF. The CDR3, as DNA: TGTGCCAGCAGCCTGACCCGGGACAGCCAAGAGACCCAGTACTTC. V gene TRBV7-3 combines with J gene TRBJ2-5; TRBD1 matches 7 bases. Germline lookup yields CDR1 SGHTA and CDR2 FQGTGA. The CDR3 extends over 15 amino acids. After removal of 5 bases from V and 1 base from J, the junction contained 7 bases not matched to a gene.